The T cell receptor (beta chain) under discussion was sequenced for a study of T cell responses to AZD1222 COVID-19 vaccine. Study at large: Pooling was applied to second doses at about 4 or about 12 weeks. Findings and caveats of the study: Baseline serostatus was positive in only a handful of AZD1222 recipients.

Germline-derived CDR1 and CDR2 are MNHEY and SVGAGI. V lost 2 bases and J lost 0, with 10 bases in between. The CDR3 length is 15 residues. A remark on this clone: Its antigen is not known.

Some clones are missing from TCRdb's copy, which holds only in-frame ones; the method was immunoSEQ multiplex PCR. The sample lists 150,000 or so clones; 91% were seen once. This TCR was recovered from an adult in good health. V gene TRBV6-5 combines with J gene TRBJ1-2; D not certain. The sample consisted of peripheral blood, taken on day 0 of AZD1222 vaccination. CDR3 protein: CASSYGKGANYGYTF. The CDR3 coding sequence is TGTGCCAGCAGTTACGGGAAGGGAGCTAACTATGGCTACACCTTC.